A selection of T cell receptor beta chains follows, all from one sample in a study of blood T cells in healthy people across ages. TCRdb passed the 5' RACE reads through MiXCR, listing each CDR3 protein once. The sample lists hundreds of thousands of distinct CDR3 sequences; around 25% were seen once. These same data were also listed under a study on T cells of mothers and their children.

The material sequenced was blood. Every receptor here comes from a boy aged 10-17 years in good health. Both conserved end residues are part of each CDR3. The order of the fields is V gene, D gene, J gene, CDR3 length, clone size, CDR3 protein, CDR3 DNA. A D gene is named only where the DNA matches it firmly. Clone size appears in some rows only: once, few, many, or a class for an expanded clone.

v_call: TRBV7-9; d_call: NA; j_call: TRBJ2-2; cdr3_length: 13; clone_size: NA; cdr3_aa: CASIKQGFGELFF; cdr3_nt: TGTGCCAGCATCAAACAGGGTTTCGGGGAGCTGTTTTTT
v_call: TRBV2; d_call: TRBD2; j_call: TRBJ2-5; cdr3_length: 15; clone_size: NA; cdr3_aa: CASRPSGGAAKTQYF; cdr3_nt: TGTGCCAGCAGACCTAGCGGGGGGGCGGCGAAGACCCAGTACTTC
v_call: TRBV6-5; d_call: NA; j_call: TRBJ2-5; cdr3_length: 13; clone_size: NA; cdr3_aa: CASRDRTRPAQYF; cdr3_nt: TGTGCCAGCAGAGACCGGACAAGGCCGGCCCAGTACTTC
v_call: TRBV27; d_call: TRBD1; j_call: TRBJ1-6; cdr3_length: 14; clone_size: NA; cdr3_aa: CASSPDRADSPLHF; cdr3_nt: TGTGCCAGCAGTCCGGACAGGGCTGATTCACCCCTCCACTTT
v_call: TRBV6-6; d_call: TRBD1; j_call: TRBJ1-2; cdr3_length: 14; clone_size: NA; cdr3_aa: CASSYSEGAYGYTF; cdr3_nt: TGTGCCAGCAGTTACTCGGAGGGGGCGTACGGCTACACCTTC
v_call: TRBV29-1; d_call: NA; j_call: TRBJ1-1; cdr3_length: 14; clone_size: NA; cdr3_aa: CSVEEGRVNTEAFF; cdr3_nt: TGCAGCGTTGAGGAGGGGCGGGTGAACACTGAAGCTTTCTTT
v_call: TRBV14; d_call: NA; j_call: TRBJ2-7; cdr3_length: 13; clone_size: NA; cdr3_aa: CASSRDIGYEQYF; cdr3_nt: TGTGCCAGCAGCCGGGACATAGGCTACGAGCAGTACTTC
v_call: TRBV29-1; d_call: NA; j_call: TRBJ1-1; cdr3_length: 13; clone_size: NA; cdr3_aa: CSVVRQMNTEAFF; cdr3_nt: TGCAGCGTTGTACGTCAGATGAACACTGAAGCTTTCTTT
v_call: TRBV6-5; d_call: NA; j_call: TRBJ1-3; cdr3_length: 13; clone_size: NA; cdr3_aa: CASTPGSGNTIYF; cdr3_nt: TGTGCCAGCACCCCCGGGTCTGGCAACACCATATATTTT
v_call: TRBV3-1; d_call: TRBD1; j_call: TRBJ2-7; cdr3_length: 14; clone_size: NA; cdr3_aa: CASSPTGGSSEQYF; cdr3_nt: TGTGCCAGCAGCCCTACAGGGGGCTCCTCCGAGCAGTACTTC
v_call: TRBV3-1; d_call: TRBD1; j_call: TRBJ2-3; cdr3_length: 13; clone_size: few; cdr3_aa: CASNPGGADTQYF; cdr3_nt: TGTGCCAGCAACCCAGGGGGCGCAGATACGCAGTATTTT
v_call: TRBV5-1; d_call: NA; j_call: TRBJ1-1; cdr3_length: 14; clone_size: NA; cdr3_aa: CASSPDAMNTEAFF; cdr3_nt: TGCGCCAGCAGCCCGGACGCTATGAACACTGAAGCTTTCTTT
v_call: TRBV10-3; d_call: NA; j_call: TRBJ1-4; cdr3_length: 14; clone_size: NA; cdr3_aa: CAISEGISYEKLFF; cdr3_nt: TGTGCCATCAGTGAAGGGATCAGCTACGAAAAACTGTTTTTT
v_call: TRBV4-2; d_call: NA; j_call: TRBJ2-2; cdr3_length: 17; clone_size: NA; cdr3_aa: CASSQGRGGANTGELFF; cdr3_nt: TGTGCCAGCAGCCAAGGTCGTGGGGGGGCCAACACCGGGGAGCTGTTTTTT
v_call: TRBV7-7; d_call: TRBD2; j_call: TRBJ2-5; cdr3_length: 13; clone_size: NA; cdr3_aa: CASSFAGGGSQYF; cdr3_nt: TGTGCCAGCAGCTTTGCGGGGGGCGGGTCCCAGTACTTC
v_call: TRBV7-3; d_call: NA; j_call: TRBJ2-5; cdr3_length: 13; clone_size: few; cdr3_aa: CASSPPTGETQYF; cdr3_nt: TGTGCCAGCAGCCCCCCGACGGGAGAGACCCAGTACTTC
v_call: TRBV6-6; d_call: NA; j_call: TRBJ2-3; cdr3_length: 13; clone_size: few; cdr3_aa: CASSYSEVDTQYF; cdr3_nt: TGTGCCAGCAGTTACTCCGAAGTAGATACGCAGTATTTT
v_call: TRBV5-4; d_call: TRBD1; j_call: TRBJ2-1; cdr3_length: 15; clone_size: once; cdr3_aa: CASNPDRGLSNEQFF; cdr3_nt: TGTGCCAGCAATCCAGACAGGGGGCTAAGCAATGAGCAGTTCTTC
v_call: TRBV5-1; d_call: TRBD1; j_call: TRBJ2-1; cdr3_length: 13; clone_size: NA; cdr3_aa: CASSLLTGNEQFF; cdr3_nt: TGCGCCAGCAGCTTATTGACAGGGAATGAGCAGTTCTTC
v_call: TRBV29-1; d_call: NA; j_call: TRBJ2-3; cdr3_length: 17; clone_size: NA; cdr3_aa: CSVDGVWSTLESNTQYF; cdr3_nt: TGCAGCGTTGATGGGGTTTGGAGCACACTCGAGTCGAATACGCAGTATTTT
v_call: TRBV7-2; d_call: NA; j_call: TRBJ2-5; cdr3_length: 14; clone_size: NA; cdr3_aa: CASSFRGAQETQYF; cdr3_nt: TGTGCCAGCAGCTTCCGGGGGGCCCAAGAGACCCAGTACTTC
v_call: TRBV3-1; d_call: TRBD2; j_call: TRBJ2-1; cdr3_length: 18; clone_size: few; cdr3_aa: CASSQASGGYSSYNEQFF; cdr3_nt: TGTGCCAGCAGCCAGGCTAGCGGGGGCTACAGCTCCTACAATGAGCAGTTCTTC
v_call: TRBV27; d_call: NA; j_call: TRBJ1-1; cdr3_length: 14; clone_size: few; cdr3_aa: CASSLGDGRTEAFF; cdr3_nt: TGTGCCAGCAGTTTAGGGGATGGGAGGACTGAAGCTTTCTTT
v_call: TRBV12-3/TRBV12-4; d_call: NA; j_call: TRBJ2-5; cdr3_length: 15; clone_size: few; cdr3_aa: CASSLSTGARETQYF; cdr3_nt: TGTGCCAGCAGCCTATCCACGGGGGCCCGGGAGACCCAGTACTTC
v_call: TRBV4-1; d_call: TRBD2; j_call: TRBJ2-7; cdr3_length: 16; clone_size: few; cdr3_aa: CASSQAGTSGAYEQYF; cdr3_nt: TGCGCCAGCAGCCAAGCCGGGACTAGCGGGGCCTACGAGCAGTACTTC
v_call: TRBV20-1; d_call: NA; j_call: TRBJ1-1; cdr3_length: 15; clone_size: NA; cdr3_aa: CSARAAKLRNAEAFF; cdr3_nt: TGCAGTGCTAGAGCGGCGAAACTTAGAAACGCTGAAGCTTTCTTT
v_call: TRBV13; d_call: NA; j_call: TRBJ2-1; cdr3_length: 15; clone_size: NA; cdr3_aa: CASSFRHTGSDEQFF; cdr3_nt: TGTGCCAGCAGCTTCAGACATACGGGGTCTGATGAGCAGTTCTTC
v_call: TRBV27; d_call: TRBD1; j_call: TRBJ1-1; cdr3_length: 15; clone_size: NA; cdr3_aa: CASSKTGAGESEAFF; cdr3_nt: TGTGCCAGCAGTAAGACAGGGGCCGGAGAGTCTGAAGCTTTCTTT
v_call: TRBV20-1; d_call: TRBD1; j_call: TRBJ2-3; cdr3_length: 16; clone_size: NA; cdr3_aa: CSARDPGQSSTDTQYF; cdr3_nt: TGCAGTGCTAGGGACCCGGGACAGAGTAGCACAGATACGCAGTATTTT
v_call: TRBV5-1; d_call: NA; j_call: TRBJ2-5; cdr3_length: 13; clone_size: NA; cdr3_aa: CASSLGDWKTQYF; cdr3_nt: TGCGCCAGCAGCTTGGGTGACTGGAAGACCCAGTACTTC
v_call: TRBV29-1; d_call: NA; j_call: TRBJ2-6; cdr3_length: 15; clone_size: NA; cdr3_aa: CSVETGSWGANVLTF; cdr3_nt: TGCAGCGTTGAAACAGGGTCTTGGGGGGCCAACGTCCTGACTTTC
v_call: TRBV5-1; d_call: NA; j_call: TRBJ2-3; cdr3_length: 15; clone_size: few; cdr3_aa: CASSRGPMAADTQYF; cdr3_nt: TGCGCCAGCAGCCGGGGACCGATGGCGGCAGATACGCAGTATTTT
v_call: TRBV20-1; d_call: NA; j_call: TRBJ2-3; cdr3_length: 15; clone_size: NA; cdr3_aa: CSATNVGPHIDTQYF; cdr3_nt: TGCAGTGCAACAAACGTAGGACCCCACATAGATACGCAGTATTTT
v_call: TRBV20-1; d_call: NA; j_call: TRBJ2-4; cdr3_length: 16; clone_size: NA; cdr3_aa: CSARDGKGGAKNIQYF; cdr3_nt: TGCAGTGCTAGAGATGGGAAGGGGGGAGCCAAAAACATTCAGTACTTC
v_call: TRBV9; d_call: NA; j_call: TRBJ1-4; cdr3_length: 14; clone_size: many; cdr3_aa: CASSVGVTDEKLFF; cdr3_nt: TGTGCCAGCAGCGTCGGAGTTACGGATGAAAAACTGTTTTTT
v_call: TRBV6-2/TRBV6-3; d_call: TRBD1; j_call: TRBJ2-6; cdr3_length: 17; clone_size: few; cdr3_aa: CASSLTGGSSGANVLTF; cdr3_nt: TGTGCCAGCAGTTTGACAGGGGGTAGCTCTGGGGCCAACGTCCTGACTTTC
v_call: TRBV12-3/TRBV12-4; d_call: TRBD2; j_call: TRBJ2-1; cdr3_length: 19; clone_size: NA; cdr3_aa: CASSSSEGLAGGPRNEQFF; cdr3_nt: TGTGCCAGCAGTTCCTCGGAAGGACTAGCGGGGGGGCCTAGGAATGAGCAGTTCTTC
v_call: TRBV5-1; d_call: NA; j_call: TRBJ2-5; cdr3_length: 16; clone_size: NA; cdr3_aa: CASSHPRGGGQETQYF; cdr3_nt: TGCGCCAGCAGCCATCCCAGAGGGGGAGGGCAAGAGACCCAGTACTTC
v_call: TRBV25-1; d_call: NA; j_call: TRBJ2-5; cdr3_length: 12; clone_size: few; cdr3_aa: CAAGAGQETQYF; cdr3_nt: TGTGCCGCAGGGGCGGGGCAAGAGACCCAGTACTTC
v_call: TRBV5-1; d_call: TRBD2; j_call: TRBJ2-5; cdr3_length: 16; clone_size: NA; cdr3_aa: CASSLEPSGGQETQYF; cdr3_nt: TGCGCCAGCAGCTTGGAACCTAGCGGGGGCCAAGAGACCCAGTACTTC
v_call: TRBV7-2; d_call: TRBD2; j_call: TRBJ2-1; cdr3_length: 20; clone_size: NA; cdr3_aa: CASSLAVSSGRPRDYNEQFF; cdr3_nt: TGTGCCAGCAGCTTAGCGGTGTCTAGCGGGAGGCCGAGGGACTACAATGAGCAGTTCTTC
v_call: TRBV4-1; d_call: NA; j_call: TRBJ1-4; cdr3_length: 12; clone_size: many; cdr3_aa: CASSPQRQKLFF; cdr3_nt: TGCGCCAGCAGCCCCCAGCGTCAAAAACTGTTTTTT
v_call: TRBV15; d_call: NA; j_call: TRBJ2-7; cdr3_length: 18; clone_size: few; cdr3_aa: CATSRVGLPAGGRYEQYF; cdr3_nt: TGTGCCACCAGCAGAGTCGGCCTCCCGGCCGGGGGGCGTTACGAGCAGTACTTC
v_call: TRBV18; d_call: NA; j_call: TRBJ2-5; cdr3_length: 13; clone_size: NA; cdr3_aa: CASSQTPRETQYF; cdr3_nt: TGTGCCAGCTCACAAACTCCCAGGGAGACCCAGTACTTC
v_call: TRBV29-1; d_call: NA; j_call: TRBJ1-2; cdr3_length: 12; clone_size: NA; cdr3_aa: CSVATGFRGYTF; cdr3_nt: TGCAGCGTTGCTACAGGGTTCCGGGGCTACACCTTC
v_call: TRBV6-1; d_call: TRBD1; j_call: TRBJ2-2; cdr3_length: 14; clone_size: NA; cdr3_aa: CASRGTGNTGELFF; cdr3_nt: TGTGCCAGCAGGGGGACAGGGAACACCGGGGAGCTGTTTTTT
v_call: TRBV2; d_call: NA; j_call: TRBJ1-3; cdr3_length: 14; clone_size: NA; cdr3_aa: CASSDGFSGNTIYF; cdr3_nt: TGTGCCAGCAGTGATGGTTTCTCTGGAAACACCATATATTTT
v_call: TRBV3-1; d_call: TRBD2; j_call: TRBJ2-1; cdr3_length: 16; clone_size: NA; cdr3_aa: CASSQVSGRIYNEQFF; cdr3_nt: TGTGCCAGCAGCCAAGTTAGCGGGAGAATCTACAATGAGCAGTTCTTC